One sample yielded the 18 T cell receptor beta chains listed below, sequenced in a study of human T cells and chemical hapten exposure. Single cDNA molecules in the library carried unique molecular identifiers attached during preparation. TCRdb analysed the reads with MiXCR anew, one entry per CDR3 protein. The profile shows about 120,000 distinct CDR3 sequences, around 8.5% of them singletons. The starting material, unfractionated whole blood, was used for total RNA extraction. Sequenced: whole blood. The receptors derive from a human donor in good health. Some clones in this sample may be carry-over from other donors' samples.

There are many counts of this clonotype. The rearrangement uses TRBV12-3 or TRBV12-4 and TRBJ2-3; D could derive from TRBD1 or TRBD2 (5 bases each). The V gene lost 8 bases and the J gene lost 2 bases, with 20 bases spanning the gap. The CDR3 is made up of 16 amino acids. As DNA, the CDR3 is TGTGCCAGCCGTCCCGGGGCCGAAGATCCCACAGATACGCAGTATTTT. This gives the protein CASRPGAEDPTDTQYF.

Ten or more counts support this clonotype. The chain uses TRBV10-3 and TRBJ2-7; D is perhaps TRBD1 or TRBD2 (6 bases each). Germline CDR1 reads ENHRY; CDR2 reads SYGVKD. This CDR3 is 13 amino acids long. Trimming removed 4 bases from V and 3 bases from J, with 10 bases in between. The CDR3 here is CAISGGTNYEQYF. The CDR3 bases are TGTGCCATCAGTGGCGGGACAAACTACGAGCAGTACTTC.

This clonotype was picked up many times. V gene TRBV29-1 combines with J gene TRBJ2-4; 13 bases line up with TRBD2. Germline V CDR1 and CDR2: SQVTM, ANQGSEA. The CDR3 is 16 residues long. V trimming: 4 bases; J trimming: 0 bases; junction bases outside the gene matches: 3. The CDR3 region is CSVARLAGGAKNIQYF. The CDR3 DNA is TGCAGCGTTGCCCGACTAGCGGGGGGAGCCAAAAACATTCAGTACTTC.

The chain couples TRBV7-2 to TRBJ2-1; 14 bases fit TRBD2. CDR3 size: 18 residues. Germline V gene lookup returns CDR1 SGHTA and CDR2 FQGNSA. The ends lost 4 bases at V and 3 bases at J; junction bases unmatched: 8. The CDR3 spells CASSSPGTSGGIYNEQFF. CDR3 nucleotide sequence: TGTGCCAGCAGCTCTCCCGGGACTAGCGGGGGAATCTACAATGAGCAGTTCTTC.

This clonotype has a handful of counts. V and J are TRBV12-3 or TRBV12-4 and TRBJ1-2, with unresolved D. The CDR3 totals 11 residues. With 5 bases removed from V and 8 bases from J, the gap between germline ends came to 9 bases. The CDR3 region has the DNA TGTGCCAGCAGTCGGAGTGACGGCTACACCTTC. This sequence encodes CASSRSDGYTF.

This clonotype was seen repeatedly, ten times or more. The V call is TRBV12-3 or TRBV12-4, the J call TRBJ1-6, with 7 positions matching TRBD1. After removal of 3 bases from V and 7 bases from J, the junction contained 6 bases not matched to a gene. The CDR3 totals 15 residues. CDR3 nucleotide sequence: TGTGCCAGCAGTTTCAGAGGGACAGTGAATTCACCCCTCCACTTT. It is translated as CASSFRGTVNSPLHF.

This clonotype was seen a few times. The chain employs TRBV7-9 and TRBJ2-6; the D gene could be TRBD1 or TRBD2 (5 bases each). Germline values: CDR1 SEHNR, CDR2 FQNEAQ (reference sequence). V was clipped by 1 base and J by 0 bases, with 13 bases between them. The CDR3 has 18 residues. The CDR3 spells CASSLGGTESSGANVLTF. CDR3 DNA sequence: TGTGCCAGCAGCTTAGGTGGGACGGAGAGCTCTGGGGCCAACGTCCTGACTTTC.

The J gene is TRBJ1-2, the V gene TRBV15; no clear D gene. Germline loops: CDR1 LNHNV, CDR2 YYDKDF (reference sequence). This CDR3 is built from 12 residues. Trimming cost V 0 bases and J 8 bases, with 7 bases left between them. The CDR3 DNA sequence: TGTGCCACCAGCAGAGATCCGAGGGGCTACACCTTC. As protein: CATSRDPRGYTF.

V and J are TRBV12-3 or TRBV12-4 and TRBJ1-1; D is undetermined. Trimming took off 0 bases at V and 1 base at J, with 6 bases between the two ends. The CDR3 has 14 amino acids. This CDR3 is CASSLAVWNTEAFF. CDR3 coding DNA: TGTGCCAGCAGTTTAGCGGTGTGGAACACTGAAGCTTTCTTT.

This clonotype has just a few counts. This chain links TRBV2 with TRBJ2-1; TRBD2 matches 13 bases. This CDR3 is built from 15 residues. Per germline, CDR1 SNHLY and CDR2 FYNNEI. Germline trimming cut 6 bases from V and 8 bases from J; bases unmatched to any gene: 7. In nucleotides, the CDR3 is TGTGCCAGCAGGTTAACTAGCGGGAGGGCCCATGAGCAGTTCTTC. This codes for CASRLTSGRAHEQFF. Full variable domain (outside the CDR3, taken from reference TRBV2 and TRBJ2-1): EPEVTQTPSHQVTQMGQEVILRCVPISNHLYFYWYRQILGQKVEFLVSFYNNEISEKSEIFDDQFSVERPDGSNFTLKIRSTKLEDSAMYFCASRLTSGRAHEQFFGPGTRLTVL.

This clonotype has a count of ten or more. V gene TRBV18 combines with J gene TRBJ1-3, with 7 bases fitting TRBD1. There are 16 residues in the CDR3. J gave up 2 bases and V 5 bases, and 9 bases lay outside the gene matches. Germline CDR1 KGHSH, CDR2 LQKENI. The CDR3 DNA sequence: TGTGCCAGCTCAGCGTCCGGGACAGACCCTGGAAACACCATATATTTT. Translated, it gives CASSASGTDPGNTIYF.

This clonotype was recorded many times. This rearrangement joins TRBV7-8 to TRBJ1-6; TRBD1 matches 7 bases. V dropped 6 bases and J dropped 7; count of bases not matched to a gene: 15. The CDR3 runs 17 residues. Germline lookup yields CDR1 SGHVS and CDR2 FQNEAQ. CDR3 residues: CASRVDSTGPSNSPLHF. CDR3 DNA sequence: TGTGCCAGCAGAGTTGATTCGACAGGGCCATCCAATTCACCCCTCCACTTT.

This clonotype has ten or more counts. The J gene is TRBJ1-3, the V gene TRBV12-3 or TRBV12-4, with 7 bases aligning to TRBD1. Losses at the gene ends were 10 bases for V and 0 bases for J; bases not matched to a gene: 12. CDR3 length equals 16 residues. CDR3 sequence reads: CANELRDSHSGNTIYF. Written as DNA, the CDR3 is TGTGCCAACGAGTTACGGGACAGTCACTCTGGAAACACCATATATTTT.

In its sample, this clonotype was seen many times. This chain connects TRBV18 to TRBJ2-5; D ambiguous. Germline V gene data show CDR1 as KGHSH and CDR2 as LQKENI. Between the trimmed V and J ends, which lost 0 bases and 2 bases, there was a span of 10 bases. There are 15 residues in the CDR3. CDR3 in amino acids: CASSPPGVTQETQYF. The CDR3 DNA reads as TGTGCCAGCTCACCACCCGGAGTTACACAAGAGACCCAGTACTTC.

This clonotype was picked up many times. The CDR3 region is CASSEASRLETQYF. The CDR3 DNA follows: TGTGCCAGCAGTGAGGCCAGCCGACTAGAGACCCAGTACTTC. The chain joins TRBV2 to TRBJ2-5, with D unclear. The V and J ends lost 3 bases and 4 bases respectively, with 12 bases between them. Germline CDR1 reads SNHLY; CDR2 reads FYNNEI. CDR3 length: 14 residues.

This clonotype occurred many times. The genes are TRBV25-1 and TRBJ1-2; D possibly corresponds to TRBD1 (5 bases). Deletions cut 2 bases from V and 8 bases from J, with 12 bases between. Germline loops: CDR1 MGHDK, CDR2 SYGVNS. There are 13 residues in the CDR3. The chain's CDR3 is CASSEDRTYGYTF. CDR3 nucleotides: TGTGCCAGCAGTGAAGACCGGACATACGGCTACACCTTC.

This clonotype was observed at least ten times. This sequence joins TRBV6-2 or TRBV6-3 and TRBJ2-3; the match to TRBD2 covers 11 bases. CDR1 and CDR2 from the germline V gene are MNHEY and SVGEGT. V shed 6 bases and J 2 bases; nucleotides not matched to a gene: 7. The CDR3 contains 16 residues. The CDR3 DNA sequence: TGTGCCAGCAGCAAAAAGACTAGCGGGGACACAGATACGCAGTATTTT. Amino acid sequence: CASSKKTSGDTDTQYF.

This clonotype turned up a few times. V usage is TRBV6-1 and J usage is TRBJ1-1; D perhaps matches TRBD1 (5 bases). The length of the CDR3 is 15 residues. The V gene lost 4 bases and the J gene lost 6 bases, with 18 bases spanning the gap. Looked up from germline, CDR1 is MNHNS and CDR2 is SASEGT. The CDR3 region is CASSVVGTGTAEAFF. DNA for the CDR3: TGTGCCAGCAGTGTTGTAGGGACGGGGACCGCTGAAGCTTTCTTT.